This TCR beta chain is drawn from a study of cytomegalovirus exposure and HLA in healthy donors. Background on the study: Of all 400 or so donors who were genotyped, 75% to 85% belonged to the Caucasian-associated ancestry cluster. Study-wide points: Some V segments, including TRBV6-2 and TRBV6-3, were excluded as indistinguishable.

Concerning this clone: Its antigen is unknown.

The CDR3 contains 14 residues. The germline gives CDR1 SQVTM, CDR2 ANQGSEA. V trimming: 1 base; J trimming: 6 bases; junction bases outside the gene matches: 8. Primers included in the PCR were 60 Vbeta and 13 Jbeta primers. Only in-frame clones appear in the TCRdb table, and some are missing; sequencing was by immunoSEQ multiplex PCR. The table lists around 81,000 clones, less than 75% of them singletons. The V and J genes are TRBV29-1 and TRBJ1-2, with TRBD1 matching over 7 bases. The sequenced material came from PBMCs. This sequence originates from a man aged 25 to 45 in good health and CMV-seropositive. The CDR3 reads CSVEGLARGNGYTF. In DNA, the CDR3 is TGCAGCGTTGAAGGGCTTGCCAGGGGGAATGGCTACACCTTC. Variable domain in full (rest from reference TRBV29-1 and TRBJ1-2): SAVISQKPSRDICQRGTSLTIQCQVDSQVTMMFWYRQQPGQSLTLIATANQGSEATYESGFVIDKFPISRPNLTFSTLTVSNMSPEDSSIYLCSVEGLARGNGYTFGSGTRLTVV.